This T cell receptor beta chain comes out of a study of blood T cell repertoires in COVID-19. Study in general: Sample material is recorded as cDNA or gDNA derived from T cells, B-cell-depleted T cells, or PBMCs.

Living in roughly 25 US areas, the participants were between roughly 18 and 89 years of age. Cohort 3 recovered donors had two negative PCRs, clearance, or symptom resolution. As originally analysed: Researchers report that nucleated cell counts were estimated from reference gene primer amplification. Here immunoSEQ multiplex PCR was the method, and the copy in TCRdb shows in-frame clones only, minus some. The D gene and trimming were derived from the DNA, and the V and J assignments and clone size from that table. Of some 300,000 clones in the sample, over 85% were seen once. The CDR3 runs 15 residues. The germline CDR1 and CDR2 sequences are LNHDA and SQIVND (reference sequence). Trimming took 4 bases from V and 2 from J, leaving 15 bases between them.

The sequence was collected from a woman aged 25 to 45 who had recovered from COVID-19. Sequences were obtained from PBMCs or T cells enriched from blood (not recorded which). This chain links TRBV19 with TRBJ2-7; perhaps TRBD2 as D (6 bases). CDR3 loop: CASSTFGSGTYEQYF. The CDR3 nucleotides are TGTGCCAGTAGTACATTTGGTAGCGGAACCTACGAGCAGTACTTC.